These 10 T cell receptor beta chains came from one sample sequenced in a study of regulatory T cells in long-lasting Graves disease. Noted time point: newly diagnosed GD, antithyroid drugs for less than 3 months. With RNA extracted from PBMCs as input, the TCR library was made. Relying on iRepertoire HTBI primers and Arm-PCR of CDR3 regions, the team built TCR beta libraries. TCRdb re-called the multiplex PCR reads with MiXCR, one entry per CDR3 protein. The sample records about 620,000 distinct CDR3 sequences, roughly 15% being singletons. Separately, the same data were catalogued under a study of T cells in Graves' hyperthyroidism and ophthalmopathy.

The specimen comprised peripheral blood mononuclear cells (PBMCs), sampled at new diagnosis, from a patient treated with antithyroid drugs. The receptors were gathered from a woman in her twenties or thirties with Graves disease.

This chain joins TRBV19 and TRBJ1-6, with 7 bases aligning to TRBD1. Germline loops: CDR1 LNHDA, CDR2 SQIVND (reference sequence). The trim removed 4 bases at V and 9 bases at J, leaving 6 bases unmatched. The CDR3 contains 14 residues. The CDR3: CASSTAGGSSPLHF. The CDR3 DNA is TGTGCCAGTAGTACGGCAGGGGGAAGTTCACCCCTCCACTTT.

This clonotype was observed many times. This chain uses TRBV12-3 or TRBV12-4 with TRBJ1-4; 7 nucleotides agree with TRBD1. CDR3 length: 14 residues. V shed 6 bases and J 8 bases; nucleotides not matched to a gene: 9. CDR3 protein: CASRRQGDREKLFF. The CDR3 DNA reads TGTGCCAGCAGACGACAGGGAGATCGGGAAAAACTGTTTTTT.

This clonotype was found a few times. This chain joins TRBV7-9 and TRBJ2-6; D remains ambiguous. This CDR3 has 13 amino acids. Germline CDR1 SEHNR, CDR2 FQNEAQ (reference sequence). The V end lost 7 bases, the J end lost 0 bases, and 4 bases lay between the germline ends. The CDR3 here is CASTNSGANVLTF. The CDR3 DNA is TGTGCCAGCACAAACTCTGGGGCCAACGTCCTGACTTTC.

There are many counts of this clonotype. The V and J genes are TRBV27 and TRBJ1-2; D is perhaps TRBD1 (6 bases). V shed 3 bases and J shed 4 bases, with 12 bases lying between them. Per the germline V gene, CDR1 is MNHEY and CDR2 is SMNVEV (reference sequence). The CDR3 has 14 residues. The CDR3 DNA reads TGTGCCAGCAGTTTTAGGACAGCTAGCTATGGCTACACCTTC. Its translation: CASSFRTASYGYTF.

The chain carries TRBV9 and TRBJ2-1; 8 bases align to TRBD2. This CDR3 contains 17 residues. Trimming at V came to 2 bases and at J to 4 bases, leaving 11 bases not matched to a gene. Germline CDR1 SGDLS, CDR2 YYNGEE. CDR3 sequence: CASSVRIVTSGYNEQFF. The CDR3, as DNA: TGTGCCAGCAGCGTCAGAATTGTTACTAGCGGATACAATGAGCAGTTCTTC.

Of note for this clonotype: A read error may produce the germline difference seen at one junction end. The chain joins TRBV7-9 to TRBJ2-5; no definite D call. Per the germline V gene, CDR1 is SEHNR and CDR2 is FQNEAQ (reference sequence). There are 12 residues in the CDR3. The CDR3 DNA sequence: TGTGCCAGCAGCTTAATAAAGGACGGGCAGGACTTC. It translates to CASSLIKDGQDF.

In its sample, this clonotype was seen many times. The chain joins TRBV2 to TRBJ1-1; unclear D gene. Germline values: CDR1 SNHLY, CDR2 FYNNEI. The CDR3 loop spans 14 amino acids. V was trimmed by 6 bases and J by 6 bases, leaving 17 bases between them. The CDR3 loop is CASSSEGRAAEAFF. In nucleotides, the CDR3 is TGTGCCAGCAGCTCTGAAGGGAGGGCCGCTGAAGCTTTCTTT.

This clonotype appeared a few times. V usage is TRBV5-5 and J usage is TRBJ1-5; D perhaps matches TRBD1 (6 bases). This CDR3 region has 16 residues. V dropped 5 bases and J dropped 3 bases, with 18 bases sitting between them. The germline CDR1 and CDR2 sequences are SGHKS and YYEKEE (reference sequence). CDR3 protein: CASSPIGGLDNQPQHF. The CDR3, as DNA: TGTGCCAGCAGTCCGATTGGGGGGCTGGACAATCAGCCCCAGCATTTT.

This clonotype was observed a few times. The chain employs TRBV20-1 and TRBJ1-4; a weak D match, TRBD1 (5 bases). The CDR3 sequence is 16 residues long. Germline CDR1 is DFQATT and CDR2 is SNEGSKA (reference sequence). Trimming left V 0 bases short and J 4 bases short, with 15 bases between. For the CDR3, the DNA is TGCAGTGCTAGAGATTATGAGACAGAGGATAATGAAAAACTGTTTTTT. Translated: CSARDYETEDNEKLFF.

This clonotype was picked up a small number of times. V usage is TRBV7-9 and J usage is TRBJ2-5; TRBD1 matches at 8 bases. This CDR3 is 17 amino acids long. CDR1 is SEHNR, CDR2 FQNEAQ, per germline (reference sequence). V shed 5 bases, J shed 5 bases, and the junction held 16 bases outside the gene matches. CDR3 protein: CASSKNPGQALSETQYF. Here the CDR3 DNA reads TGTGCCAGCAGCAAGAATCCGGGACAGGCCCTTTCGGAGACCCAGTACTTC.